Listed here are 14 T cell receptor beta chains from one sample, sequenced in a study of blood T cell repertoires in COVID-19. The repertoire was sequenced with immunoSEQ multiplex PCR; TCRdb's copy has only in-frame clones and lacks some. The sample records 70,000 or so clones, 80% being singletons. The sequenced material came from peripheral blood. Receptor source: a man aged 50 or older with COVID-19, enrolled during active disease.

This chain links TRBV24-1 with TRBJ2-5, with 8 nucleotides matching TRBD2. With 6 bases clipped from V and 3 bases from J, the junction kept 2 bases outside the gene matches. Germline CDR1 and CDR2: KGHDR and SFDVKD. The CDR3 contains 13 residues. As DNA, the CDR3 is TGTGCCACCAGTACCGGGGGGGAAGAGACCCAGTACTTC. It specifies CATSTGGEETQYF.

The V gene is TRBV10-3, the J gene TRBJ1-2; TRBD1 matches at 8 bases. The CDR3 length is 12 residues. V shed 11 bases and J 8 bases; nucleotides not matched to a gene: 10. The V gene's germline CDR1 is ENHRY and CDR2 SYGVKD. The CDR3 protein is CAAGQGAGGYTF. In DNA form, the CDR3 reads TGTGCCGCGGGGCAGGGGGCCGGGGGCTACACCTTC.

The chain employs TRBV11-3 and TRBJ2-3; TRBD2 might be the D (5 bases). Germline CDR1 and CDR2: SGHNT and YENEEA. The V gene lost 0 bases and the J gene lost 3 bases, with 7 bases spanning the gap. This CDR3 is built from 14 residues. CDR3 DNA sequence: TGTGCCAGCAGCTTAGACGGGAATACAGATACGCAGTATTTT. Amino acid sequence: CASSLDGNTDTQYF.

The gene calls are TRBV12-3 or TRBV12-4 and TRBJ2-3; no reliable D call. The CDR3 totals 12 residues. Trimming shortened V by 4 bases and J by 0 bases, and 2 bases separated the two germline ends. The CDR3 loop reads CASSSSTDTQYF. CDR3 DNA: TGTGCCAGCAGTTCTAGCACAGATACGCAGTATTTT.

The V call is TRBV24-1, the J call TRBJ2-7, with 7 bases that match TRBD2. The V gene end was trimmed by 2 bases and the J gene end by 5 bases; junction bases not matched to a gene: 8. CDR1 KGHDR and CDR2 SFDVKD come from the germline V gene. The CDR3 spans 15 residues. DNA of the CDR3: TGTGCCACCAGTGATTCACTGGGGAGGGCCCACGAGCAGTACTTC. Protein sequence: CATSDSLGRAHEQYF.

The genes are TRBV5-1 and TRBJ1-1; D might be TRBD1 (6 bases). The V end lost 3 bases, the J end lost 7 bases, and 19 bases lay between the germline ends. The germline gives CDR1 SGHRS, CDR2 YFSETQ. CDR3 length: 15 residues. CDR3 bases: TGCGCCAGCAGCTCGACCGGGACACTTTCTAATGAAGCTTTCTTT. Its protein is CASSSTGTLSNEAFF. Combining the CDR3 with reference TRBV5-1 and TRBJ1-1 gives the whole variable domain KAGVTQTPRYLIKTRGQQVTLSCSPISGHRSVSWYQQTPGQGLQFLFEYFSETQRNKGNFPGRFSGRQFSNSRSEMNVSTLELGDSALYLCASSSTGTLSNEAFFGQGTRLTVV.

The chain couples TRBV7-2 to TRBJ1-1; no definite D call. Trimming pared 1 base from V and 5 bases from J, leaving 11 bases between. The CDR3 has 14 residues. Germline V gene sequence: CDR1 SGHTA, CDR2 FQGNSA. The CDR3 reads CASSLEAWETEAFF. DNA for the CDR3: TGTGCCAGCAGCTTAGAGGCCTGGGAGACTGAAGCTTTCTTT.

This clone was seen a few times. J is TRBJ2-5 and V is TRBV6-5; 10 bases are shared with TRBD2. Germline V gene sequence: CDR1 MNHEY, CDR2 SVGAGI. This CDR3 contains 16 residues. Trimming cost V 2 bases and J 6 bases; bases outside gene matches: 9. The CDR3 region has the DNA TGTGCCAGCAGTTACGAGGTAGCGGGAGGCAAAAAGACCCAGTACTTC. Translation: CASSYEVAGGKKTQYF.

V usage is TRBV11-3 and J usage is TRBJ2-1, with 12 bases fitting TRBD2. Germline values: CDR1 SGHNT, CDR2 YENEEA. CDR3 length: 17 residues. After removal of 0 bases from V and 3 bases from J, the junction contained 3 bases not matched to a gene. The CDR3 sequence is CASSLDTGLAGYNEQFF. CDR3 in DNA: TGTGCCAGCAGCTTAGACACGGGACTAGCGGGCTACAATGAGCAGTTCTTC. Full variable domain (rest looked up from reference TRBV11-3 and TRBJ2-1): EAGVVQSPRYKIIEKKQPVAFWCNPISGHNTLYWYLQNLGQGPELLIRYENEEAVDDSQLPKDRFSAERLKGVDSTLKIQPAELGDSAVYLCASSLDTGLAGYNEQFFGPGTRLTVL.

This chain uses TRBV29-1 with TRBJ2-1; weak D call: TRBD2 (5 bases). This CDR3 has 15 residues. CDR1 and CDR2 from the germline V gene are SQVTM and ANQGSEA. V gave up 3 bases and J gave up 0 bases, with 12 bases separating them. The CDR3 is CSVEVGDLSYNEQFF. The CDR3 DNA sequence: TGCAGCGTTGAGGTGGGAGATCTCTCCTACAATGAGCAGTTCTTC.

This clone was seen only once. This chain links TRBV19 with TRBJ1-5; TRBD1 is a possible D gene (5 bases). Germline lookup yields CDR1 LNHDA and CDR2 SQIVND (reference sequence). The CDR3 extends over 13 amino acids. Trimming cost V 5 bases and J 4 bases, with 9 bases left between them. DNA for the CDR3: TGTGCCAGTAGTCGACAGTCTAATCAGCCCCAGCATTTT. Translated, it gives CASSRQSNQPQHF. The variable domain in full, with the rest retrieved from reference TRBV19 and TRBJ1-5, is DGGITQSPKYLFRKEGQNVTLSCEQNLNHDAMYWYRQDPGQGLRLIYYSQIVNDFQKGDIAEGYSVSREKKESFPLTVTSAQKNPTAFYLCASSRQSNQPQHFGDGTRLSIL.

This chain links TRBV25-1 with TRBJ1-1; tentative D call: TRBD1 (5 bases). This CDR3 region has 14 residues. Between the trimmed V and J ends, which lost 3 bases and 5 bases, there was a span of 13 bases. Germline CDR1 is MGHDK and CDR2 is SYGVNS. This CDR3 is CASSEGGRRTEAFF. CDR3 nucleotide sequence: TGTGCCAGCAGTGAGGGGGGGAGGAGGACTGAAGCTTTCTTT. The full variable domain, completed using reference TRBV25-1 and TRBJ1-1, is EADIYQTPRYLVIGTGKKITLECSQTMGHDKMYWYQQDPGMELHLIHYSYGVNSTEKGDLSSESTVSRIRTEHFPLTLESARPSHTSQYLCASSEGGRRTEAFFGQGTRLTVV.

The chain recombines TRBV11-2 with TRBJ1-2; TRBD1 agrees at 7 bases. The CDR3 loop spans 13 amino acids. Looked up from germline, CDR1 is SGHAT and CDR2 is FQNNGV. Trimming removed 4 bases from V and 2 bases from J; junction bases left unmatched: 1. CDR3 coding DNA: TGTGCCAGCAGCTCGGACAGGAACTATGGCTACACCTTC. Translation: CASSSDRNYGYTF.

The chain combines TRBV2 with TRBJ2-7, with 12 nucleotides matching TRBD1. V shed 4 bases, J shed 7 bases, and the junction held 8 bases outside the gene matches. Germline values: CDR1 SNHLY, CDR2 FYNNEI. The CDR3 is made up of 15 amino acids. CDR3 region: CASSVLGQGAREQYF. For the CDR3, the DNA is TGTGCCAGCAGTGTATTGGGACAGGGGGCGAGGGAGCAGTACTTC. Looking up the rest from reference TRBV2 and TRBJ2-7 gives the full variable domain: EPEVTQTPSHQVTQMGQEVILRCVPISNHLYFYWYRQILGQKVEFLVSFYNNEISEKSEIFDDQFSVERPDGSNFTLKIRSTKLEDSAMYFCASSVLGQGAREQYFGPGTRLTVT.